Reported below is one T cell receptor beta chain. The antigen this receptor binds is unknown. No per-base quality is available; no much larger clone lies one base away. Each collaborating institution followed its own protocols to collect whole blood in K2EDTA tubes. For TCRbeta analysis, collaborators shipped samples as frozen whole blood, isolated PBMCs, or DNA extracted from either of those sample types. CDR1 and CDR2, per the germline V gene (reference sequence), are LGHDT and YNNKEL. Deletion took 1 base off V and 0 bases off J, with a span of 10 bases between the germline ends. The CDR3 spans 16 residues, from the cysteine through the phenylalanine. Of the read, only the CDR3 DNA is kept; its 48 bases are in frame from base 1. These data belong to a study of blood T cell repertoires in COVID-19 (dated by TCRdb to 2018 to 2020). Regarding the research as a whole: Collaborator samples came from the United States, Italy and Spain and covered acute and convalescent phases of COVID-19. The material from the prospective study consisted of cDNA or gDNA derived from T cells, B-cell-depleted T cells, or PBMCs. Subjects who had been exposed to COVID-19, were actively infected with it, or had recovered from it provided the deeply sampled blood TCRbeta repertoires that made up the dataset. A freely available public database, intended as a resource for researchers studying the immune response to SARS-CoV-2, is where the repertoires were released. The samples were drawn from the first 160 participants of the ongoing ImmuneRACE study and from over a thousand subjects provided by 6 global collaborators. The sample metadata nearly always contained a de-identified subject ID, COVID-19 status, age in years and sex. Where available, HLA class I and class II types were obtained from metadata supplied by the sample provider rather than from assay-based typing.

TCRbeta CDR3 regions were amplified from genomic DNA using the immunoSEQ Assay, a bias-controlled multiplex PCR. As for the original processing: The number of nucleated cells in each sample was estimated by amplification of reference gene primers within the assay. To quantify the absolute abundance of each unique TCRbeta CDR3 rearrangement, sequence reads were collapsed and filtered. Productive Simpson clonality was computed per sample as the square root of Simpson's diversity index over productive rearrangements. TCRdb retrieved this table from immuneACCESS and kept in-frame rearrangements only. Not all clones are present; in checked studies, unresolved V genes account for under half, and no reason is known for the remainder. V and J calls and clone size come straight from that table; D and trimming were deduced from the DNA. This sample is represented by around 19,000 clones; about 90% of them were singletons. The ten biggest clones cover more than 3.5% of the sample.

The investigation overall reported the following: The amount of clinical and demographic metadata varied by source and participant and was provided uncurated.

This clonotype originated in a human donor in a cohort sampled during active COVID-19. The chain was built from TRBV3-1 (or the pseudogene TRBV3-2) and TRBJ2-1, with TRBD2 as a weak D call on 5 bases. The sample taken for sequencing was peripheral blood. This receptor carries the CDR3 CASSQVGAGSYNEQFF. The bases read TGTGCCAGCAGCCAAGTCGGCGCGGGCTCCTACAATGAGCAGTTCTTC.